The clone carrying this T cell receptor (beta chain) was counted only a few times. The library targeted TCRbeta and was prepared with unique molecular identifiers. TCRdb recomputed calls from the PCR reads with MiXCR, one row per CDR3 protein. The sample holds about 610,000 distinct CDR3 sequences; about 10% are singletons and the top ten take about 4.3%. This specimen comes from a study of T-cell reconstitution after alpha-beta-depleted transplantation in children. The CDR3 has 19 residues. The sequencing here drew on PBMCs from the stem cell graft donor, taken from the stem cell graft. The chain combines TRBV21-1 with TRBJ2-1; no check of the table's D call, TRBD2, against the DNA was made. TRBV21-1 is shown as a pseudogene. This TCR was recovered from a human donor who donated a stem cell graft to a child with acute myeloid leukemia. CDR3 sequence (DNA): TGTGCCAGCAGCAAACGAGGGACTAGCGGCCTCGGGGCCTACAATGAGCAGTTCTTC. Protein sequence: CASSKRGTSGLGAYNEQFF.